The 20 T cell receptor beta chains below come from one sample, sequenced in a study of blood T cell repertoires in COVID-19. Sequenced by immunoSEQ multiplex PCR; TCRdb stores in-frame clones only, minus some. The repertoire holds over 90,000 clones, with roughly 90% as singletons. The material sequenced was peripheral blood. Source of these receptors: an older man with acute or convalescent COVID-19.

V gene TRBV28 combines with J gene TRBJ2-7; TRBD2 agrees at 10 bases. The CDR3 contains 15 residues. Germline assignment: CDR1 MDHEN and CDR2 SYDVKM. With V trimmed by 5 bases and J by 1 base, 5 bases remained unmatched. In DNA form, the CDR3 reads TGTGCCAGCAGTCCGGCACTAGCGGGATCCTACGAGCAGTACTTC. This gives the protein CASSPALAGSYEQYF.

The J gene is TRBJ1-1, the V gene TRBV6-2 or TRBV6-3, with 7 bases fitting TRBD1. Per the germline V gene, CDR1 is MNHEY and CDR2 is SVGEGT. This CDR3 comprises 16 residues. V lost 4 bases and J lost 1; bases outside the gene matches: 9. In DNA, the CDR3 is TGTGCCAGCAGTTTACGGGGGGGGACAGCGAACACTGAAGCTTTCTTT. Translated: CASSLRGGTANTEAFF.

The genes are TRBV28 and TRBJ1-1; D is possibly TRBD1 (6 bases). CDR3 length: 14 amino acids. V was trimmed by 5 bases and J by 2 bases, leaving 12 bases between them. Per the germline V gene, CDR1 is MDHEN and CDR2 is SYDVKM. The CDR3 loop is CASSLGQINTEAFF. CDR3 DNA sequence: TGTGCCAGCAGTCTTGGACAGATTAACACTGAAGCTTTCTTT.

The chain combines TRBV7-3 with TRBJ2-7; 12 bases align to TRBD1. Germline lookup yields CDR1 SGHTA and CDR2 FQGTGA. J gave up 3 bases and V 5 bases, and 8 bases lay outside the gene matches. The CDR3 contains 16 residues. The CDR3 DNA sequence: TGTGCCAGCAGCCAGGGACAGGGGGCGTGGGGCTACGAGCAGTACTTC. Translated: CASSQGQGAWGYEQYF.

The chain joins TRBV3-1 (or the pseudogene TRBV3-2) to TRBJ2-1; D is uncertain. Germline V gene data show CDR1 as LGHDT and CDR2 as YNNKEL (reference sequence). V lost 1 base to trimming and J lost 7 bases, with 8 bases between them. The CDR3 spans 13 residues. The CDR3 protein is CASSQVYGNEQFF. Written as DNA, the CDR3 is TGTGCCAGCAGCCAAGTATACGGTAATGAGCAGTTCTTC.

This chain uses TRBV6-5 with TRBJ2-3; 10 nucleotides line up with TRBD2. This CDR3 has 14 amino acids. The germline V gene has CDR1 MNHEY and CDR2 SVGAGI. V shed 7 bases and J 2 bases; nucleotides not matched to a gene: 3. CDR3 region: CASKLAGFTDTQYF. CDR3 in DNA: TGTGCCAGCAAACTAGCGGGGTTCACAGATACGCAGTATTTT.

The V and J genes are TRBV11-2 and TRBJ2-1; D is perhaps TRBD2 (5 bases). This CDR3 contains 15 residues. CDR1 is SGHAT and CDR2 is FQNNGV in the germline V gene. Trimming pared 4 bases from V and 2 bases from J, leaving 12 bases between. As DNA, the CDR3 is TGTGCCAGCAGCTCCGAGCGGAACACCTACAATGAGCAGTTCTTC. It encodes CASSSERNTYNEQFF.

This clone was recorded once. This chain joins TRBV13 and TRBJ2-2; possible D gene TRBD1, 5 bases. Trimming stripped 7 bases from V and 7 bases from J, with 19 bases between. In germline, CDR1 is PRHDT, CDR2 FYEKMQ (reference sequence). CDR3 size: 15 residues. CDR3 protein: CASKQTAQPGGELFF. CDR3 in DNA: TGTGCCAGCAAACAGACAGCGCAACCGGGCGGGGAGCTGTTTTTT. The variable domain in full, with the rest retrieved from reference TRBV13 and TRBJ2-2, is AAGVIQSPRHLIKEKRETATLKCYPIPRHDTVYWYQQGPGQDPQFLISFYEKMQSDKGSIPDRFSAQQFSDYHSELNMSSLELGDSALYFCASKQTAQPGGELFFGEGSRLTVL.

The chain couples TRBV24-1 to TRBJ2-1; 7 bases line up with TRBD1. V shed 4 bases and J 4 bases; nucleotides not matched to a gene: 6. CDR3 length equals 15 residues. Germline V gives CDR1 KGHDR, CDR2 SFDVKD. The CDR3 is CATSDPGQIYNEQFF. The CDR3 DNA sequence: TGTGCCACCAGTGACCCGGGACAGATTTACAATGAGCAGTTCTTC.

This chain's CDR3 is CASSGWTALNYGYTF. The CDR3 DNA sequence: TGTGCCAGCAGTGGATGGACAGCACTTAACTATGGCTACACCTTC. The rearrangement links TRBV28 to TRBJ1-2, with D possibly being TRBD1 (6 bases). From germline, CDR1 is MDHEN and CDR2 SYDVKM. This CDR3 spans 15 amino acids. The ends were cut back, 5 bases at V and 1 base at J, with 14 bases in the middle.

This clone was counted between two and nine times. The rearrangement links TRBV18 to TRBJ2-1; TRBD2 matches at 11 bases. J gave up 6 bases and V 2 bases, and 6 bases lay outside the gene matches. The CDR3 runs to 16 residues. Germline CDR1 is KGHSH and CDR2 is LQKENI. CDR3 in amino acids: CASSPTSGSGGNEQFF. The CDR3 bases are TGTGCCAGCTCACCAACTAGCGGGAGTGGGGGCAATGAGCAGTTCTTC.

V usage is TRBV3-1 (or the pseudogene TRBV3-2) and J usage is TRBJ2-7, with TRBD2 identical over 13 bases. CDR1 is LGHDT and CDR2 is YNNKEL in the germline V gene (reference sequence). The CDR3 extends over 15 amino acids. The V segment lost 6 bases and the J segment 4 bases; nucleotides outside the gene matches: 6. CDR3 loop: CASSRTSGRGYEQYF. CDR3 bases: TGTGCCAGCAGTCGCACTAGCGGGAGGGGGTACGAGCAGTACTTC.

The chain carries TRBV5-1 and TRBJ2-7; 7 bases map to TRBD1. The CDR3 length is 18 residues. CDR1 SGHRS and CDR2 YFSETQ come from the germline V gene. V shed 0 bases and J 2 bases; nucleotides not matched to a gene: 14. The CDR3 DNA sequence: TGCGCCAGCAGCTTGGCCCCCTCCACAGGGGCCGAAACCTACGAGCAGTACTTC. Protein product: CASSLAPSTGAETYEQYF.

The V and J genes are TRBV10-3 and TRBJ2-3; tentative D call: TRBD2 (6 bases). The V gene's germline CDR1 is ENHRY and CDR2 SYGVKD. There are 15 residues in the CDR3. V dropped 3 bases and J dropped 1 base, with 11 bases sitting between them. CDR3 nucleotide sequence: TGTGCCATCAGTGAAGAGGCTAGCGGCACAGATACGCAGTATTTT. Translated: CAISEEASGTDTQYF.

The CDR3 DNA is TGTGCCAGCAGCGTTACTAGCGGGGCTGGCTACGAGCAGTACTTC. Encoded protein: CASSVTSGAGYEQYF. The genes are TRBV9 and TRBJ2-7; TRBD2 matches at 10 bases. The germline gives CDR1 SGDLS, CDR2 YYNGEE. Germline trimming cut 2 bases from V and 3 bases from J; bases unmatched to any gene: 5. CDR3 length: 15 amino acids.

The chain links TRBV19 to TRBJ2-1, with 8 positions matching TRBD1. V shed 7 bases, J shed 5 bases, and the junction held 4 bases outside the gene matches. Germline lookup yields CDR1 LNHDA and CDR2 SQIVND (reference sequence). The CDR3 runs 13 residues. The CDR3 protein is CASKGQAHNEQFF. For the CDR3, the DNA is TGTGCCAGTAAGGGACAGGCCCACAATGAGCAGTTCTTC.

This chain uses TRBV5-1 with TRBJ2-2; TRBD1 matches 7 bases. Germline V CDR1 and CDR2: SGHRS, YFSETQ. The CDR3 contains 16 residues. Losses at the gene ends were 4 bases for V and 4 bases for J; bases not matched to a gene: 10. The CDR3 region has the DNA TGCGCCAGCAGCGGTAGAGGACAGGCGGGCACCGGGGAGCTGTTTTTT. It encodes CASSGRGQAGTGELFF.

This chain uses TRBV6-2 or TRBV6-3 with TRBJ1-1; D might be TRBD1 (5 bases). Germline values: CDR1 MNHEY, CDR2 SVGEGT. This CDR3 region has 13 residues. V was pared by 4 bases and J by 1 base, with 7 bases between. The CDR3 DNA reads as TGTGCCAGCAGTTGGGGCCCGAACACTGAAGCTTTCTTT. This codes for CASSWGPNTEAFF.

This clone was counted between two and nine times. The chain employs TRBV5-1 and TRBJ1-2; 11 bases align to TRBD1. The germline gives CDR1 SGHRS, CDR2 YFSETQ. V lost 4 bases to trimming and J lost 8 bases; unmatched junction nucleotides: 10. The CDR3 is 15 amino acids. The DNA of the CDR3 is TGCGCCAGCAGCCCAAACCCCGGGACAGGGGGAGGCTACACCTTC. It codes for CASSPNPGTGGGYTF.

V usage is TRBV5-6 and J usage is TRBJ1-2; 9 bases are a match to TRBD1. This CDR3 region has 14 residues. J was trimmed by 8 bases and V by 5 bases; bases with no gene match: 10. Germline-derived CDR1 and CDR2 are SGHDT and YYEEEE. CDR3 nucleotides: TGTGCCAGCAGTGTAAACAGGGGGCTTGACGGCTACACCTTC. This translates into CASSVNRGLDGYTF.